The entry below gives a single T cell receptor beta chain sequence along with its context. This clonotype came up many times. Its antigen specificity is not known. Base qualities were left out, and no much larger clone turns up one base away. This specimen belongs to a study of T cells in Graves' hyperthyroidism and ophthalmopathy (dated 2019 in TCRdb). Concerning the study at large: Peripheral blood samples were taken at initial diagnosis, before any treatment was given. The 100 discovery patients were randomly split 7:3 into training and test sets. After blood sampling, hyperthyroidism patients were treated with methimazole at a starting dose of 30 mg daily, and ophthalmopathy patients were treated with high-dose intravenous methylprednisolone. TCR Vbeta CDR3 sequencing of fewer than 150 peripheral blood samples (roughly 43 ophthalmopathy, 75 hyperthyroidism and approximately 17 progressor patients) is reported in the paper. Prospective prediction of ophthalmopathy was tested in an independent validation cohort consisting of fewer than 20 hyperthyroidism patients and approximately 16 patients who later progressed to ophthalmopathy. A discovery cohort of about 96 patients, roughly 40 with Graves' ophthalmopathy and fewer than 65 with stable Graves' hyperthyroidism, was used to find distinguishing TCR V-J signatures. The study also compared thyroid tissue and blood T-cell repertoires from about six Graves' hyperthyroidism patients. The paper as a whole reports these results and caveats: Sample size was not statistically predetermined, and blinding of investigators to group allocation was not performed. In validation, progression to ophthalmopathy was predicted by the model with approximately 67% sensitivity and around 75% specificity, a median of approximately 6.5 months before onset. Ophthalmopathy was separated from stable hyperthyroidism by a 13 V-J signature model, with approximately 86% sensitivity and about 81% specificity obtained in cross-validation and 80%/75% obtained in testing. Most expanded thyroid clonotypes (frequency above 0.001) were also found in blood, which suggests that blood repertoires may mirror thyroid immune responses.

The hyperthyroidism patients were between 18 and 65 years old and newly diagnosed, with a disease duration of less than 2 months. The study excluded patients with uncontrolled infections, other autoimmune diseases, pregnancy or lactation. Clinical symptoms, serum thyroxine and TRAb, thyroid ultrasound, and orbital computed tomography formed the basis for the diagnoses. Blood from progressor patients was collected at the time of first diagnosis with hyperthyroidism, before any ophthalmopathy symptoms had appeared. PBMCs were separated from roughly 9.6 ml of fresh peripheral blood using Ficoll-Paque density gradient centrifugation. Progressor patients were initially diagnosed with Graves' hyperthyroidism and developed ophthalmopathy during follow-up. Total RNA was extracted with Trizol reagent, and quality was checked on an Agilent 2100 Bioanalyzer. The TCR beta CDR3 regions were amplified from the RNA transcripts. The TCR CDR3 was subjected to a first round of RT-PCR using the HTBI primer set and the Qiagen OneStep RT-PCR kit. Libraries were constructed in a second round of multiplex PCR, after which size selection and purification were carried out. Libraries were sequenced paired-end with 100 bp reads on an Illumina HiSeq2000. The study's processing was this. Raw data were processed with SOAPnuke, discarding reads with adapters, uncalled bases, mean Phred below 15, or no exact constant-primer or identifier match. High-quality paired reads were merged with COPE v1.2.5, and unique nucleotide sequences were defined as clonotypes. MiTCR v1.1 was used to align the clonotypes against IMGT TRBV, TRBD and TRBJ reference segments. Only V-J combinations with frequency above 0.0001, covering 99% to 99.2% of repertoires, were analysed. A TCS score was defined as the ratio between F50 (clonal expansion) and ExV (chaos), using BLOSUM62-based TCRdist between CDR3 peptides within each V-J. Welch's t-statistics and random forest reduced 500 to 650 V-J features to 10 to 15, which were used in a naive Bayes classifier (R e1071). TCRdb redid the processing of the public reads, applying fastp at Q25 and MiXCR, and retained in-frame beta chains. Records with the same CDR3 protein are collapsed into one entry carrying the most frequent genes and DNA. TCRdb, not the original authors, processed these V and J calls. This sample has around 700,000 distinct CDR3 sequences in its table, and roughly a sixth of those were observed once. The ten top clones hold 15% to 20% of the sample.

Reading the germline V gene (reference sequence) gives CDR1 LGHDT and CDR2 YNNKEL. The V and J ends are trimmed by 5 bases and 9 bases, leaving 17 bases between them. The CDR3 sequence holds 15 residues, the cysteine and phenylalanine included. The only DNA kept is the CDR3, 45 bases in frame from the first base. Sequencing was done on a sample of blood. This TCR was sampled from a woman between 50 and 59 years old with Graves' hyperthyroidism that later progressed to Graves' ophthalmopathy. The chain employs TRBV3-1 and TRBJ1-6, and TRBD1 may be the D gene, going by 5 matching bases. CDR3 sequence: CASSLPGRQGSPLHF. The DNA is as follows: TGTGCCAGCAGCTTACCGGGACGGCAGGGTTCACCCCTCCACTTT.